These 20 T cell receptor beta chains were sequenced from one sample in a study of T cells in localized non-small cell lung cancer. The table came from immunoSEQ multiplex PCR; TCRdb's copy has only in-frame clones and leaves some out. Of some 30,000 clones in the sample, 90% to 95% are singletons; the top ten hold under 6%. This material consisted of PBMCs, taken before any cancer treatment. The source is a man aged 40 to 70 with stage II lung adenocarcinoma.

The chain couples TRBV28 to TRBJ2-5; 11 bases line up with TRBD1. The V gene end was trimmed by 2 bases and the J gene end by 7 bases; junction bases not matched to a gene: 6. Per germline, CDR1 MDHEN and CDR2 SYDVKM. The CDR3 covers 15 residues. This CDR3 is CASSLVGQGGLTQYF. The CDR3 DNA is TGTGCCAGCAGTTTAGTGGGACAGGGGGGACTGACCCAGTACTTC.

The J gene is TRBJ2-3, the V gene TRBV28; no firm D call. The V and J ends lost 6 bases and 4 bases respectively, with 14 bases between them. Germline CDR1 reads MDHEN; CDR2 reads SYDVKM. CDR3 length equals 14 residues. The CDR3 bases are TGTGCCAGCAGGGCCGCCGGTTTTGCAGATACGCAGTATTTT. It translates to CASRAAGFADTQYF.

The rearrangement uses TRBV28 and TRBJ2-3; TRBD1 or TRBD2 may be the D gene (6 bases each). The germline V and J ends were trimmed by 5 bases and 4 bases, with 16 bases remaining between them. The length of the CDR3 is 15 residues. The germline V gene has CDR1 MDHEN and CDR2 SYDVKM. CDR3 amino acids: CASSALLGGPDTQYF. The CDR3 nucleotides read TGTGCCAGCAGTGCCCTCCTGGGGGGCCCAGATACGCAGTATTTT.

The chain links TRBV9 to TRBJ2-7, with no clear D. V lost 3 bases to trimming and J lost 1 base, with 11 bases between them. This CDR3 region has 14 residues. From germline, CDR1 is SGDLS and CDR2 YYNGEE. Here the CDR3 reads CASSAQTGSYEQYF. The CDR3 DNA reads TGTGCCAGCAGCGCACAGACTGGATCCTACGAGCAGTACTTC.

The chain joins TRBV7-3 to TRBJ2-7; 7 nucleotides align to TRBD2. V dropped 1 base and J dropped 6; count of bases not matched to a gene: 12. CDR1 is SGHTA and CDR2 is FQGTGA in the germline V gene. This CDR3 comprises 16 residues. In DNA, the CDR3 is TGTGCCAGCAGCTTAAAGGCCAGCGGGACCCAGAGCGAGCAGTACTTC. It yields the protein CASSLKASGTQSEQYF.

The chain is built from TRBV10-3 and TRBJ1-5; no firm D call. CDR1 ENHRY and CDR2 SYGVKD come from the germline V gene. CDR3 length equals 13 residues. V was pared by 1 base and J by 1 base, with 2 bases between. The CDR3 protein is CAISEYSNQPQHF. CDR3 in DNA: TGTGCCATCAGTGAGTACAGCAATCAGCCCCAGCATTTT.

The gene calls are TRBV7-2 and TRBJ2-1, with D perhaps assigned TRBD1 or TRBD2 (6 bases each). Germline loops: CDR1 SGHTA, CDR2 FQGNSA. The CDR3 is 16 amino acids. V lost 4 bases and J lost 4, with 17 bases in between. For the CDR3, the DNA is TGTGCCAGCAGCTCCTTTCCCCGGGGGCGGTACAATGAGCAGTTCTTC. This encodes CASSSFPRGRYNEQFF.

This chain connects TRBV19 to TRBJ2-1; D uncertain. The CDR3 is made up of 14 amino acids. Germline V gene sequence: CDR1 LNHDA, CDR2 SQIVND (reference sequence). V gave up 5 bases and J gave up 0 bases, with 8 bases separating them. The CDR3 reads CASSGPSSYNEQFF. Written as DNA, the CDR3 is TGTGCCAGTAGTGGGCCTAGCTCCTACAATGAGCAGTTCTTC. Based on the CDR3 plus reference TRBV19 and TRBJ2-1, the full variable domain is DGGITQSPKYLFRKEGQNVTLSCEQNLNHDAMYWYRQDPGQGLRLIYYSQIVNDFQKGDIAEGYSVSREKKESFPLTVTSAQKNPTAFYLCASSGPSSYNEQFFGPGTRLTVL.

The rearrangement joins TRBV18 to TRBJ2-5; 10 nucleotides align to TRBD1. CDR3 size: 15 residues. Trimming at V came to 6 bases and at J to 4 bases, leaving 8 bases not matched to a gene. Germline CDR1 KGHSH, CDR2 LQKENI. The CDR3 region is CASSNRDRGGETQYF. In nucleotides, the CDR3 is TGTGCCAGCTCGAACCGGGACAGGGGCGGAGAGACCCAGTACTTC.

The V call is TRBV6-4, the J call TRBJ2-1; D ambiguous. Deletions cut 3 bases from V and 0 bases from J, with 9 bases between. The CDR3 covers 15 residues. Germline V lookup: CDR1 MRHNA, CDR2 SNTAGT. The CDR3 reads CASSEIASSYNEQFF. The CDR3 coding sequence is TGTGCCAGCAGTGAGATAGCTAGCTCCTACAATGAGCAGTTCTTC.

V gene TRBV15 combines with J gene TRBJ1-3, with 7 nucleotides matching TRBD1. After removal of 3 bases from V and 2 bases from J, the junction contained 4 bases not matched to a gene. The CDR3 is made up of 15 amino acids. Germline V gene data show CDR1 as LNHNV and CDR2 as YYDKDF (reference sequence). CDR3 protein: CATSSGTAPGNTIYF. The CDR3 region has the DNA TGTGCCACCAGCAGCGGGACAGCGCCTGGAAACACCATATATTTT.

This rearrangement joins TRBV6-5 to TRBJ2-2; 10 bases are shared with TRBD2. Trimming took 6 bases from V and 1 from J; bases not matched to a gene: 2. The germline V gene has CDR1 MNHEY and CDR2 SVGAGI. CDR3 length: 15 residues. CDR3 in amino acids: CASSWTSGNTGELFF. In DNA, the CDR3 is TGTGCCAGCAGCTGGACTAGCGGGAACACCGGGGAGCTGTTTTTT.

V gene TRBV7-3 combines with J gene TRBJ2-1; possibly TRBD1 or TRBD2 for D (5 bases each). The CDR3 spans 13 residues. CDR1 SGHTA and CDR2 FQGTGA come from the germline V gene. Trimming shortened V by 5 bases and J by 4 bases, and 9 bases separated the two germline ends. The DNA for the CDR3 is TGTGCCAGCAGCCGGGACCAATACAATGAGCAGTTCTTC. Translating it yields CASSRDQYNEQFF.

The chain joins TRBV5-4 to TRBJ2-7; 7 bases match TRBD1. Germline loops: CDR1 SGHNT, CDR2 YYREEE (reference sequence). Trimming cost V 0 bases and J 7 bases; bases outside gene matches: 4. The CDR3 length is 13 residues. The CDR3 loop reads CASSLDRGREQYF. As DNA, the CDR3 is TGTGCCAGCAGCTTGGACAGGGGTCGGGAGCAGTACTTC.

The rearrangement uses TRBV2 and TRBJ2-3; 10 nucleotides match TRBD2. The length of the CDR3 is 17 residues. V was pared by 3 bases and J by 4 bases, with 10 bases of the junction left unmatched. The germline CDR1 and CDR2 sequences are SNHLY and FYNNEI. The CDR3 region is CASSEGAGGPGADTQYF. The CDR3 coding sequence is TGTGCCAGCAGTGAGGGAGCGGGAGGGCCGGGTGCAGATACGCAGTATTTT.

To note about this clone: A junction boundary mismatches the germline segment, possibly from a read error. The V call is TRBV19, the J call TRBJ2-1; 12 nucleotides agree with TRBD2. Germline V gives CDR1 LNHDA, CDR2 SQIVND (reference sequence). This CDR3 is built from 17 residues. The CDR3, as DNA: TGTGCCAGTAGTCCTAGCGGGAGGGCCCTTGGCTACCATGAGCAGTTCTTC. Encoded protein: CASSPSGRALGYHEQFF.

J is TRBJ2-1 and V is TRBV11-3; D is possibly TRBD1 or TRBD2 (5 bases each). The V end lost 5 bases, the J end lost 9 bases, and 23 bases lay between the germline ends. Germline CDR1 reads SGHNT; CDR2 reads YENEEA. CDR3 length: 16 residues. The CDR3 nucleotides are TGTGCCAGCAGCCGGGGCGTTACGGCGGGTGGAAGTGAGCAGTTCTTC. This encodes CASSRGVTAGGSEQFF.

The CDR3 spells CASSLRGQGIYGYTF. In DNA, the CDR3 is TGTGCCAGCAGTTTAAGGGGACAGGGGATCTATGGCTACACCTTC. The genes are TRBV27 and TRBJ1-2; TRBD1 aligns across 10 bases. The CDR3 runs 15 residues. The germline V gene has CDR1 MNHEY and CDR2 SMNVEV (reference sequence). Trimming cost V 2 bases and J 4 bases; bases outside gene matches: 4.

This chain connects TRBV5-4 to TRBJ2-3; 9 nucleotides agree with TRBD1. In germline, CDR1 is SGHNT, CDR2 YYREEE (reference sequence). V was pared by 1 base and J by 4 bases, with 10 bases of the junction left unmatched. The CDR3 spans 17 residues. CDR3 DNA: TGTGCCAGCAGCTTGCAGGGGACAGGGTATCCACCAGATACGCAGTATTTT. Residues: CASSLQGTGYPPDTQYF.

The chain employs TRBV5-1 and TRBJ2-6; D possibly uses TRBD1 or TRBD2 (6 bases each). The CDR3 length is 18 residues. Trimming left V 4 bases short and J 0 bases short, with 17 bases between. Looked up from germline, CDR1 is SGHRS and CDR2 is YFSETQ. CDR3 DNA sequence: TGCGCCAGCAGCCTCCCCAGCAGGGGAGGCTCTGGGGCCAACGTCCTGACTTTC. Amino acids: CASSLPSRGGSGANVLTF.